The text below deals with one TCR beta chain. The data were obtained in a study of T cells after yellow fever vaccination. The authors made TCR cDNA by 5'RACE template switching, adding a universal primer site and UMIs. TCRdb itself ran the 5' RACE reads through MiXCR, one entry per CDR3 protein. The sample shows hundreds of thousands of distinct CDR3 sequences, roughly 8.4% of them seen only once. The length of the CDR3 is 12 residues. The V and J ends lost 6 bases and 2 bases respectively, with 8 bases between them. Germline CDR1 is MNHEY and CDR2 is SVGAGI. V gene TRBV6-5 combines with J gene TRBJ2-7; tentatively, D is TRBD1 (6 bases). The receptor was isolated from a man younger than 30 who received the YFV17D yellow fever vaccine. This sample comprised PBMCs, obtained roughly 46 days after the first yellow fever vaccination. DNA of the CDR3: TGTGCCAGCAGAAGGGACACCTACGAGCAGTACTTC. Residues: CASRRDTYEQYF.